The entry that follows covers one TCR beta chain sequence. What it recognizes is unknown. The method was immunoSEQ multiplex PCR; TCRdb's version includes in-frame clones alone and lacks a portion of them. The sample comprises roughly 53,000 clones, 65% to 90% of which are singletons, and 25% to 35% rests with the top ten. V lost 2 bases and J 0 bases, leaving 10 bases between the germline ends. Germline values: CDR1 SQVTM, CDR2 ANQGSEA. The length of the CDR3 is 15 residues. The data derive from a study of radiation and T cells in renal cell carcinoma. Study context: Nephrectomy followed 15 Gy stereotactic body radiation by 4 weeks. General observations from the study: Without pretreatment biopsies, baseline tumor clonotype presence was undetermined. From baseline, blood top tumor clonotypes peaked at 2 weeks post-radiation.

As to time point: baseline pretreatment blood. This sample's treatment: 15 Gy SBRT to primary tumor, nephrectomy 4 weeks later. The patient's renal cell carcinoma had clear cell pathology. The sequences come from blood, collected from a patient whose treatment included radiotherapy and nephrectomy. The sequence was obtained from a woman in her 70s with renal cell carcinoma. This chain joins TRBV29-1 and TRBJ1-4; D not resolved. The CDR3 nucleotides are TGCAGCGTTGAAAGCCCTACTGCAACTAATGAAAAACTGTTTTTT. Its protein is CSVESPTATNEKLFF.